Below are 3 T cell receptor beta chains sequenced from a single sample in a study of shared clonotypes between healthy human individuals. This table comes from immunoSEQ multiplex PCR, and its TCRdb copy is limited to in-frame clones, with some not included. This sample has hundreds of thousands of clones, with around 81% found just once. The source material was PBMCs. Every receptor here comes from a middle-aged woman in good health. Some clones in this sample may be carry-over from other donors' samples.

This chain links TRBV5-1 with TRBJ2-7; TRBD2 agrees at 7 bases. This CDR3 is built from 14 residues. CDR1 is SGHRS and CDR2 is YFSETQ in the germline V gene. The ends lost 2 bases at V and 4 bases at J; junction bases unmatched: 6. CDR3 sequence (DNA): TGCGCCAGCAGCTTCGGGGGAGGGGTTTACGAGCAGTACTTC. Translated, it gives CASSFGGGVYEQYF.

The gene calls are TRBV29-1 and TRBJ1-1, with D unresolved. The ends were cut back, 4 bases at V and 1 base at J, with 10 bases in the middle. The germline gives CDR1 SQVTM, CDR2 ANQGSEA. This CDR3 region has 13 residues. CDR3 DNA: TGCAGCGTTGTAGGTATGTGGAACACTGAAGCTTTCTTT. It encodes CSVVGMWNTEAFF.

The J gene is TRBJ1-3, the V gene TRBV7-6; D gene uncertain. The CDR3 is 17 residues long. Trimming removed 5 bases from V and 0 bases from J, with 17 bases in between. Germline V gene lookup returns CDR1 SGHVS and CDR2 FNYEAQ. This chain's CDR3 is CASSRRVGIHSGNTIYF. For the CDR3, the DNA is TGTGCCAGCAGCCGGAGGGTTGGTATACACTCTGGAAACACCATATATTTT.